Listed below are T cell receptor beta chains from one sample, sequenced in a study of post-analysis software for immune sequencing data. TCRdb re-derived calls from the PCR reads in MiXCR, one entry per CDR3 protein. The table lists fewer than 850,000 distinct CDR3 sequences, about 27% of them singletons. Sequenced material: blood. These receptors all stem from a girl between 10 and 17 years old with multiple sclerosis. Both conserved end residues are trimmed from each CDR3. Each record gives: V gene, clone size, J gene, CDR3 protein. Clone size is shown for a subset of rows, as once, few, many or a class of expanded clone.

v_call: TRBV29-1
clone_size: many
j_call: TRBJ2-7
cdr3_aa: SVEGGTSNPYEQY

v_call: TRBV5-1
clone_size: few
j_call: TRBJ1-6
cdr3_aa: ASSLPGYDSPLH

v_call: TRBV24-1
clone_size: few
j_call: TRBJ2-2
cdr3_aa: ATSDPTGTSGSSGTGELF

v_call: TRBV20-1
clone_size: -
j_call: TRBJ2-3
cdr3_aa: SAGDPPVGDTQY

v_call: TRBV20-1
clone_size: many
j_call: TRBJ2-5
cdr3_aa: SARAGVIETQY

v_call: TRBV2
clone_size: -
j_call: TRBJ2-3
cdr3_aa: ASSPEEDTQY

v_call: TRBV28
clone_size: few
j_call: TRBJ2-7
cdr3_aa: ASSLSPAWREMVDEQY

v_call: TRBV10-3
clone_size: -
j_call: TRBJ2-7
cdr3_aa: AIGGDEQY

v_call: TRBV28
clone_size: once
j_call: TRBJ2-2
cdr3_aa: ASRWGRGDTGELF

v_call: TRBV20-1
clone_size: -
j_call: TRBJ1-2
cdr3_aa: SAREGRQVWGYT

v_call: TRBV28
clone_size: -
j_call: TRBJ2-5
cdr3_aa: ASRRTPQETQY

v_call: TRBV21-1
clone_size: few
j_call: TRBJ2-5
cdr3_aa: ASSKRGGETQY

v_call: TRBV9
clone_size: -
j_call: TRBJ2-5
cdr3_aa: ASSGTGIGETQY

v_call: TRBV20-1
clone_size: -
j_call: TRBJ1-6
cdr3_aa: SPVRVNQDRVNSPLH

v_call: TRBV6-2/TRBV6-3
clone_size: -
j_call: TRBJ2-3
cdr3_aa: ASSYHSGSTDTQY

v_call: TRBV20-1
clone_size: -
j_call: TRBJ1-1
cdr3_aa: SATSSGNTEAF

v_call: TRBV5-1
clone_size: -
j_call: TRBJ2-3
cdr3_aa: VSSRDRGGDTQY

v_call: TRBV20-1
clone_size: -
j_call: TRBJ2-3
cdr3_aa: SAGSDRDGTDTQY

v_call: TRBV28
clone_size: few
j_call: TRBJ2-7
cdr3_aa: ASTPGLAGVYEQY

v_call: TRBV6-6
clone_size: few
j_call: TRBJ1-5
cdr3_aa: ASSYLQGARNQPQH

v_call: TRBV6-5
clone_size: -
j_call: TRBJ2-1
cdr3_aa: ASSSLAGRSNEQF

v_call: TRBV6-1
clone_size: few
j_call: TRBJ2-1
cdr3_aa: ASSSDRARNEQF

v_call: TRBV28
clone_size: -
j_call: TRBJ2-7
cdr3_aa: ASSSYRREYSYEQY

v_call: TRBV6-5
clone_size: many
j_call: TRBJ1-4
cdr3_aa: ASSSTGIGKLF

v_call: TRBV29-1
clone_size: many
j_call: TRBJ1-1
cdr3_aa: SVNTEAF

v_call: TRBV6-4
clone_size: -
j_call: TRBJ1-5
cdr3_aa: ASSQDSRDPQH

v_call: TRBV11-2
clone_size: -
j_call: TRBJ2-5
cdr3_aa: ASSLAAGKETQY

v_call: TRBV5-1
clone_size: -
j_call: TRBJ2-1
cdr3_aa: ASSHTTGVDNEQF

v_call: TRBV20-1
clone_size: -
j_call: TRBJ2-1
cdr3_aa: SATDGTRSYNEQF

v_call: TRBV6-4
clone_size: -
j_call: TRBJ2-1
cdr3_aa: ASSEPSQGAAVDEQF

v_call: TRBV6-6
clone_size: -
j_call: TRBJ2-7
cdr3_aa: ASSQIADYEQY

v_call: TRBV10-3
clone_size: few
j_call: TRBJ2-3
cdr3_aa: AISDPVGLSTDTQY

v_call: TRBV7-2
clone_size: many
j_call: TRBJ2-1
cdr3_aa: ASSLAPSSYNEQF

v_call: TRBV20-1
clone_size: -
j_call: TRBJ1-5
cdr3_aa: SARTGDQPQH

v_call: TRBV18
clone_size: -
j_call: TRBJ2-5
cdr3_aa: ASSLRTGEQETQY

v_call: TRBV29-1
clone_size: -
j_call: TRBJ2-5
cdr3_aa: SVGGQGWETQY

v_call: TRBV7-9
clone_size: -
j_call: TRBJ2-1
cdr3_aa: ASSLKFRRHEQF

v_call: TRBV5-6
clone_size: many
j_call: TRBJ2-3
cdr3_aa: ASSLVVSGTDTQY

v_call: TRBV20-1
clone_size: -
j_call: TRBJ1-6
cdr3_aa: SARDFGQGTYNSPLH

v_call: TRBV7-9
clone_size: -
j_call: TRBJ1-6
cdr3_aa: ASSLVGDNSPRH

v_call: TRBV29-1
clone_size: once
j_call: TRBJ2-2
cdr3_aa: SAARTDLTGELF

v_call: TRBV7-2
clone_size: -
j_call: TRBJ1-1
cdr3_aa: ASSLAPVGTEAF

v_call: TRBV19
clone_size: -
j_call: -
cdr3_aa: ASAPSGRRPEQY

v_call: TRBV27
clone_size: -
j_call: TRBJ2-7
cdr3_aa: ASSLLGQNSYEQY

v_call: TRBV5-1
clone_size: -
j_call: TRBJ2-7
cdr3_aa: ASSLGDREQY